The source of this T cell receptor (beta chain) is a study of T cells after yellow fever vaccination. With 0 bases removed from V and 13 bases from J, the gap between germline ends came to 17 bases. This CDR3 comprises 14 residues. CDR1 SGHNT and CDR2 YYREEE come from the germline V gene (reference sequence). This clonotype was counted at least ten times. The authors made TCR cDNA by 5'RACE template switching, adding a universal primer site and UMIs. MiXCR, applied by TCRdb to the 5' RACE reads, yields one record per CDR3 protein. This table holds nearly 550,000 distinct CDR3 sequences, under 25% found once.

J is TRBJ2-1 and V is TRBV5-4; D remains ambiguous. The origin of this receptor is a man aged 25 to 40 who received the YFV17D yellow fever vaccine. Here the sequenced sample was PBMCs, taken 15 days after the yellow fever booster vaccination. CDR3: CASSLAYASSPQFF. The CDR3 region has the DNA TGTGCCAGCAGCTTGGCCTATGCTTCATCCCCCCAGTTCTTC.